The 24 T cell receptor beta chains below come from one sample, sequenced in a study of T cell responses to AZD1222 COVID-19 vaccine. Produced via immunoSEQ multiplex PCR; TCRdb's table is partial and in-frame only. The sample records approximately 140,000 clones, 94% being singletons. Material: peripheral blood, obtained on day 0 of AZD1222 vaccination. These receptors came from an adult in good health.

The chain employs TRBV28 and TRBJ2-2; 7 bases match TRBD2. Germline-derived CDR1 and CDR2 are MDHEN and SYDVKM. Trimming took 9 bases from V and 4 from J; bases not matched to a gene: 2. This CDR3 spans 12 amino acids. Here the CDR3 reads CASGRGTGELFF. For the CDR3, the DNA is TGTGCCAGTGGGAGGGGCACCGGGGAGCTGTTTTTT.

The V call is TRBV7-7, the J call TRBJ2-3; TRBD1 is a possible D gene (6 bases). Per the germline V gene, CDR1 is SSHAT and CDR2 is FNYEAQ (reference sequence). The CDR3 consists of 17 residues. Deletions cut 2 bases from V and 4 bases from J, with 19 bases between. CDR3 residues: CASSLSPPGAMADTQYF. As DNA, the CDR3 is TGTGCCAGCAGCTTATCTCCCCCAGGGGCAATGGCAGATACGCAGTATTTT.

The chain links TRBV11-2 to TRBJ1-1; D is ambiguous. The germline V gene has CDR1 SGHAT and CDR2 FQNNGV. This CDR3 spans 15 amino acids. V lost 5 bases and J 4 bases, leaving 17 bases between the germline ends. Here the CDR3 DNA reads TGTGCCAGCAGCCCGATCGGGCGCTCTGGCACTGAAGCTTTCTTT. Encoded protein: CASSPIGRSGTEAFF. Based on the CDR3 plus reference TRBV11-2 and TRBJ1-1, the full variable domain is EAGVAQSPRYKIIEKRQSVAFWCNPISGHATLYWYQQILGQGPKLLIQFQNNGVVDDSQLPKDRFSAERLKGVDSTLKIQPAKLEDSAVYLCASSPIGRSGTEAFFGQGTRLTVV.

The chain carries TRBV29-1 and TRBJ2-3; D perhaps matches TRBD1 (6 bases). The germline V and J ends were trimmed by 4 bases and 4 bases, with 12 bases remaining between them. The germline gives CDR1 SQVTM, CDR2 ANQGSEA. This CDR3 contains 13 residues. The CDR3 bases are TGCAGCGTTGGTCAAGGGGGACCAGATACGCAGTATTTT. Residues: CSVGQGGPDTQYF.

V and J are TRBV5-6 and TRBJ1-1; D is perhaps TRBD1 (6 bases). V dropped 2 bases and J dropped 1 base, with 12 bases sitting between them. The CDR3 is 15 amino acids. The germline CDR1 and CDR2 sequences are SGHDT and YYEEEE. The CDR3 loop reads CASSLVGTPNTEAFF. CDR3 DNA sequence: TGTGCCAGCAGCTTAGTGGGGACACCGAACACTGAAGCTTTCTTT. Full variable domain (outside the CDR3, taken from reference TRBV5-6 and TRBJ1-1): DAGVTQSPTHLIKTRGQQVTLRCSPKSGHDTVSWYQQALGQGPQFIFQYYEEEERQRGNFPDRFSGHQFPNYSSELNVNALLLGDSALYLCASSLVGTPNTEAFFGQGTRLTVV.

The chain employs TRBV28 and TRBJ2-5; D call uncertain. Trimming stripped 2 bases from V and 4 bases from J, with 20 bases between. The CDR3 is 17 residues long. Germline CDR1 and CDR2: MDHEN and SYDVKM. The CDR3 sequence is CASSLNPRKGEPETQYF. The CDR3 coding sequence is TGTGCCAGCAGTTTAAACCCCCGAAAAGGAGAGCCAGAGACCCAGTACTTC.

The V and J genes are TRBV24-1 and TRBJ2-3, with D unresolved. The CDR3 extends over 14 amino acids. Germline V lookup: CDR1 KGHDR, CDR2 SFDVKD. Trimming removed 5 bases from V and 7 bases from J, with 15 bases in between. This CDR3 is CATSVEIQPYTQYF. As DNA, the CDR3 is TGTGCCACCAGTGTGGAAATTCAGCCATATACGCAGTATTTT.

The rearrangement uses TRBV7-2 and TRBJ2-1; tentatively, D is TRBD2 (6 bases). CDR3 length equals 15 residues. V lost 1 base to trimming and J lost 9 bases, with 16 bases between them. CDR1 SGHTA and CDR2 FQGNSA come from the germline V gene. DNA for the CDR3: TGTGCCAGCAGCTTAGTTGCATCAGACGGGAGTGAGCAGTTCTTC. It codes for CASSLVASDGSEQFF.

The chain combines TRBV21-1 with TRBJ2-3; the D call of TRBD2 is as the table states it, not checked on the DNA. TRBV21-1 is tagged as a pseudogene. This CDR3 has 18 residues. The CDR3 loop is CASSKVWDLAGDTDTQYF. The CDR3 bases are TGTGCCAGCAGCAAAGTCTGGGATCTAGCGGGGGACACAGATACGCAGTATTTT.

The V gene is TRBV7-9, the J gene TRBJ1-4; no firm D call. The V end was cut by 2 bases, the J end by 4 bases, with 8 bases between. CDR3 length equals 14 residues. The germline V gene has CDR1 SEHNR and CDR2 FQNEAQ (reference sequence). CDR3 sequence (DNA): TGTGCCAGCAGCTTATCGGCACGTAATGAAAAACTGTTTTTT. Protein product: CASSLSARNEKLFF.

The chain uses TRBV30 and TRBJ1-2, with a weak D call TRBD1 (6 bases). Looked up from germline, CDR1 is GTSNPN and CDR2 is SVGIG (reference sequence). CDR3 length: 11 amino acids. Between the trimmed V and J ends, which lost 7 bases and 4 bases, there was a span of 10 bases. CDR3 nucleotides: TGTGCCTCGAACAGGGTCTATGGCTACACCTTC. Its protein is CASNRVYGYTF.

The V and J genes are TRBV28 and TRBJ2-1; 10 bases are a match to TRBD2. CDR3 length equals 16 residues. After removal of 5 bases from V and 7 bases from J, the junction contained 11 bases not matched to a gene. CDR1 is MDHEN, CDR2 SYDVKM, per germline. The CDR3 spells CASSPPLAGKRNEQFF. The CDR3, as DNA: TGTGCCAGCAGTCCCCCACTAGCGGGGAAAAGGAATGAGCAGTTCTTC.

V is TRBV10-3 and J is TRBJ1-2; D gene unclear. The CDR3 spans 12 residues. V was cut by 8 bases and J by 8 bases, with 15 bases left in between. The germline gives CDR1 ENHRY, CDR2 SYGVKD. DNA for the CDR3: TGTGCCATCCAGGCGCCGGCTGGGGGCTACACCTTC. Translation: CAIQAPAGGYTF.

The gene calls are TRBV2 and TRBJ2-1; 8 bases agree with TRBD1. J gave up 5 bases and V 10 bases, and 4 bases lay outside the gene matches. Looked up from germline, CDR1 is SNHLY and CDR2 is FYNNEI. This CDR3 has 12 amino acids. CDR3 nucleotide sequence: TGTGCCACAGGGGGCGCCCACAATGAGCAGTTCTTC. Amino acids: CATGGAHNEQFF.

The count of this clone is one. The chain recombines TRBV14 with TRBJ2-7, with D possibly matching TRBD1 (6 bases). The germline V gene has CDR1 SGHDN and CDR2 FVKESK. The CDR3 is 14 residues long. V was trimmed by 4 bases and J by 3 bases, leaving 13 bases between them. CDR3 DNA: TGTGCCAGCAGCCGCGACGGACAGATCTACGAGCAGTACGTC. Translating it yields CASSRDGQIYEQYV.

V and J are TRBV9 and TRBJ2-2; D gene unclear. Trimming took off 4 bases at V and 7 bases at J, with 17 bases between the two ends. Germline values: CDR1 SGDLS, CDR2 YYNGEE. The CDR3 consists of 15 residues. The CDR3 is CASSPNRLVGGELFF. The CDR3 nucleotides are TGTGCCAGCAGCCCTAACCGATTGGTTGGCGGGGAGCTGTTTTTT.

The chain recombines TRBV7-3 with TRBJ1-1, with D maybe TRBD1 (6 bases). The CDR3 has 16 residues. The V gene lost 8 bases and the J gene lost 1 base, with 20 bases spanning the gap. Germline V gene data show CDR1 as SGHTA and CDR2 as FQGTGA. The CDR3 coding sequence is TGTGCCAGCTCCGACCCAGGGGACGGAAGGAACACTGAAGCTTTCTTT. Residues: CASSDPGDGRNTEAFF.

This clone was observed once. CDR3 loop: CASSSHHQLAGGGNEQFF. As DNA, the CDR3 is TGTGCCAGCAGCTCCCACCACCAACTAGCGGGGGGAGGGAATGAGCAGTTCTTC. The chain carries TRBV11-3 and TRBJ2-1, with TRBD2 matching over 12 bases. CDR3 size: 18 residues. The V gene's germline CDR1 is SGHNT and CDR2 YENEEA. With V trimmed by 4 bases and J by 7 bases, 14 bases remained unmatched.

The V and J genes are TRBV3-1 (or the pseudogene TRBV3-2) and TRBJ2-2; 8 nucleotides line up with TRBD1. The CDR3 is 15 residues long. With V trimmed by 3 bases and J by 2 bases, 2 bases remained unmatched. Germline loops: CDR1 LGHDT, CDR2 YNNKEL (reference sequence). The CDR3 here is CASSQTGVNTGELFF. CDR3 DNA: TGTGCCAGCAGCCAGACAGGGGTTAACACCGGGGAGCTGTTTTTT.

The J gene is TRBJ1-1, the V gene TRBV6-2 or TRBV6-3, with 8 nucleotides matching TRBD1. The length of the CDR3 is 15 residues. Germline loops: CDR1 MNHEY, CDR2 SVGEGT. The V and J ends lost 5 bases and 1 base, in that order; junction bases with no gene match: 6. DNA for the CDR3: TGTGCCAGCAGTAGACCGGGACAGGAGAACACTGAAGCTTTCTTT. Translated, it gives CASSRPGQENTEAFF.

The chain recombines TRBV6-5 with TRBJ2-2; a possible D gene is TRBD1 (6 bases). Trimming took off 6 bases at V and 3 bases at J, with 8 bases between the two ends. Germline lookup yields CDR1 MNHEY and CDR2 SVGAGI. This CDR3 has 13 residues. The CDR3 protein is CASRQGYTGELFF. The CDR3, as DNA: TGTGCCAGCAGACAGGGATACACCGGGGAGCTGTTTTTT.

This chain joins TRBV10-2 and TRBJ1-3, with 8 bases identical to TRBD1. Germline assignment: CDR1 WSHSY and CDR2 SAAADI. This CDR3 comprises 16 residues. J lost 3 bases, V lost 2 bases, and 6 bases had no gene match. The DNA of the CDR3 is TGCGCCAGCAGTGAGGGAGACAGGGGAGGTGGAAACACCATATATTTT. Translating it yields CASSEGDRGGGNTIYF.

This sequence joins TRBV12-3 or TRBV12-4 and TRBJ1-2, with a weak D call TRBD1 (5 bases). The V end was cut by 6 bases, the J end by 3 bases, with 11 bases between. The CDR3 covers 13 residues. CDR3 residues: CASSEGAHYGYTF. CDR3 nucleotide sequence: TGTGCCAGCAGCGAAGGGGCACACTATGGCTACACCTTC.

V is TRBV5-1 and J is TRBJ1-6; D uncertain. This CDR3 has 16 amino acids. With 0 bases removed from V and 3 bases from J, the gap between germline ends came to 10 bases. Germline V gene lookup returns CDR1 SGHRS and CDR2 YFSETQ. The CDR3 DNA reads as TGCGCCAGCAGCTTGGTGTCGCCAGTCTATAATTCACCCCTCCACTTT. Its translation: CASSLVSPVYNSPLHF.